This TCR beta chain is from a study of blood T cell repertoires in COVID-19. Study information: The United States, Italy and Spain provided the acute and convalescent COVID-19 samples. PBMCs, B-cell-depleted T cells, or T cells were the source of the cDNA or gDNA that made up the material.

In the authors' methods: Amplification of reference gene primers provided the estimated nucleated cell counts. Assay: immunoSEQ multiplex PCR; the TCRdb copy retains only in-frame clones and omits some. V, J and clone size reflect that table, while D and trimming were determined from the DNA. The table shows roughly 150,000 clones, with around four fifths occurring only once. Seattle cases were enrolled at active infection and followed longitudinally. V lost 2 bases, J lost 8 bases, and 7 bases lay in between. Germline assignment: CDR1 MNHEY and CDR2 SVGAGI. The CDR3 runs to 13 residues. This clone appeared a few times.

The chain links TRBV6-5 to TRBJ1-6; weak D call: TRBD1 (5 bases). The sequence derives from an elderly woman with COVID-19, enrolled during active disease. Source material: peripheral blood. The CDR3 region has the DNA TGTGCCAGCAGTTACGGGGCTTATTCACCCCTCCACTTT. Its translation: CASSYGAYSPLHF.